This TCR beta chain is drawn from a study of HIV-infected patients and healthy controls. Whole blood was used without fractionation, so all unsorted peripheral T cells were included. Alpha and beta constant-region primers primed reverse transcription of about 470 ng RNA. Using multiplexing indices, alpha and beta chain libraries were generated apart by chain-specific third strand synthesis. A single record per CDR3 protein comes from TCRdb applying MiXCR to the 5' RACE reads. The data show 10,000 or so distinct CDR3 sequences, with 6.5% to 10% seen just once and around 3.2% held by the top ten. Trimming pared 4 bases from V and 1 base from J, leaving 13 bases between. CDR1 LGHNA and CDR2 YNFKEQ come from the germline V gene. The CDR3 covers 15 residues. Judged by abundance, this clonotype is medium-sized.

Sample: blood. This chain joins TRBV4-2 and TRBJ1-1, with D perhaps matching TRBD1 (6 bases). This sequence was found in an adult in good health. The CDR3 bases are TGTGCCAGCAGCCCGTTCGGAGGGGGGAACACTGAAGCTTTCTTT. Translating it yields CASSPFGGGNTEAFF.